The T cell receptor (beta chain) described here comes from a study of T-cell memory formation after mild COVID-19. TCRdb re-called the 5' RACE reads with MiXCR, one entry per CDR3 protein. Among roughly 160,000 distinct CDR3 sequences listed, around a tenth were seen once. CDR1 and CDR2 from the germline V gene are SGHTA and FQGNSA. Deletions cut 3 bases from V and 3 bases from J, with 2 bases between. This CDR3 region has 11 residues. The chain recombines TRBV7-2 with TRBJ1-1, with D unclear. The source is a man aged 18 to 35 who had mild COVID-19 (a few samples of this study predate the infection). Cell type and time point are not known. The sequencing sample was made of PBMCs or a T cell subset sorted from them (not recorded which). CDR3 amino acids: CASSFYTEAFF. Written as DNA, the CDR3 is TGTGCCAGCAGCTTTTACACTGAAGCTTTCTTT.